Below, 31 T cell receptor beta chains from the same sample are listed, as sequenced in a study of T cell responses to AZD1222 COVID-19 vaccine. Repertoires were generated with immunoSEQ multiplex PCR, while TCRdb's copy carries only in-frame clones and drops some. The table records 150,000 to 200,000 clones, 92% of them present only once. Material: peripheral blood, obtained 28 days after the second AZD1222 dose. The receptors stem from an adult who received the AZD1222 COVID-19 vaccine.

This sequence joins TRBV2 and TRBJ1-2; a possible D gene is TRBD1 (5 bases). Trimming removed 2 bases from V and 3 bases from J, with 13 bases in between. This CDR3 contains 15 residues. Germline loops: CDR1 SNHLY, CDR2 FYNNEI. The CDR3 sequence: CASSESGGGHYGYTF. The CDR3 DNA reads as TGTGCCAGCAGTGAATCGGGGGGAGGGCACTATGGCTACACCTTC.

A single count supports this clone. The rearrangement links TRBV18 to TRBJ1-1, with D unresolved. The CDR3 has 14 residues. The germline V gene has CDR1 KGHSH and CDR2 LQKENI. Trimming removed 5 bases at V and 3 bases at J, with 13 bases between. The CDR3 here is CASSKDGFYTEAFF. CDR3 sequence (DNA): TGTGCCAGCTCAAAGGACGGGTTTTACACTGAAGCTTTCTTT.

CDR3 nucleotides: TGCAGTGCTAGAAAGGGTGAAAAACTGTTTTTT. Translation gives CSARKGEKLFF. V is TRBV20-1 and J is TRBJ1-4; D not certain. The V and J ends lost 2 bases and 7 bases respectively, with 5 bases between them. Germline V gene lookup returns CDR1 DFQATT and CDR2 SNEGSKA (reference sequence). This CDR3 contains 11 residues.

This clone occurred once. V gene TRBV27 combines with J gene TRBJ1-1; D not resolved. This CDR3 contains 13 residues. Trimming took 3 bases from V and 4 from J, leaving 9 bases between them. Germline values: CDR1 MNHEY, CDR2 SMNVEV (reference sequence). This CDR3 is CASSLAGSTEAFF. DNA of the CDR3: TGTGCCAGCAGTTTGGCGGGGAGCACTGAAGCTTTCTTT.

This chain uses TRBV4-2 with TRBJ1-6; D not resolved. V was cut by 5 bases and J by 4 bases, with 15 bases left in between. CDR3 size: 16 residues. Germline lookup yields CDR1 LGHNA and CDR2 YNFKEQ. The CDR3 protein is CASSKSTTQYNSPLHF. CDR3 in DNA: TGTGCCAGCAGCAAAAGTACTACACAATATAATTCACCCCTCCACTTT.

The chain carries TRBV20-1 and TRBJ2-7; D is possibly TRBD2 (6 bases). The CDR3 runs to 11 residues. Germline CDR1 and CDR2: DFQATT and SNEGSKA (reference sequence). CDR3: CNPRLVHEQYF. CDR3 nucleotides: TGCAATCCTCGACTAGTCCACGAGCAGTACTTC.

The chain links TRBV2 to TRBJ1-5; D remains ambiguous. Trimming cost V 5 bases and J 4 bases, with 12 bases left between them. The CDR3 is 14 amino acids. Germline CDR1 is SNHLY and CDR2 is FYNNEI. CDR3 loop: CASSTTPTNQPQHF. The CDR3 DNA reads TGTGCCAGCAGTACGACACCTACAAATCAGCCCCAGCATTTT.

This chain uses TRBV2 with TRBJ1-1; tentative D call: TRBD1 (5 bases). Trimming removed 10 bases from V and 11 bases from J, with 26 bases in between. CDR3 size: 14 residues. Germline values: CDR1 SNHLY, CDR2 FYNNEI. CDR3 DNA: TGTGCCACCCTGGGGCGAAACCGAAGGGCCGGTGCTTTCTTT. Its translation: CATLGRNRRAGAFF.

The chain uses TRBV18 and TRBJ1-2; D unresolved. The V and J ends lost 6 bases and 2 bases respectively, with 10 bases between them. There are 13 residues in the CDR3. Germline CDR1 is KGHSH and CDR2 is LQKENI. In DNA form, the CDR3 reads TGTGCCAGCTCCACAGCAGACAACTATGGCTACACCTTC. Its translation is CASSTADNYGYTF.

The rearrangement links TRBV29-1 to TRBJ2-1; D gene ambiguous. The CDR3 runs 10 residues. V was shortened by 5 bases and J by 9 bases, with 8 bases between the two germline ends. The germline gives CDR1 SQVTM, CDR2 ANQGSEA. CDR3 nucleotide sequence: TGCAGCGTTTCTAGAGGTGAGCAGTTCTTC. This codes for CSVSRGEQFF.

The rearrangement joins TRBV3-1 (or the pseudogene TRBV3-2) to TRBJ1-5; D possibly corresponds to TRBD1 (5 bases). Trimming took off 1 base at V and 6 bases at J, with 10 bases between the two ends. The CDR3 extends over 14 amino acids. Germline CDR1 is LGHDT and CDR2 is YNNKEL (reference sequence). As DNA, the CDR3 is TGTGCCAGCAGCCAAGCGGGGGGGAGTCAGCCCCAGCATTTT. Its translation: CASSQAGGSQPQHF.

V and J are TRBV21-1 and TRBJ1-2. TRBV21-1 is a known pseudogene. This CDR3 is 14 amino acids long. The CDR3 reads CASSKGGTVYGYTF. The CDR3 DNA sequence: TGTGCCAGCAGCAAAGGAGGGACGGTCTATGGCTACACCTTC.

The chain has TRBV6-1 and TRBJ1-4; D remains unclear. Trimming removed 2 bases from V and 8 bases from J, with 12 bases in between. The germline V gene has CDR1 MNHNS and CDR2 SASEGT. This CDR3 spans 14 amino acids. In nucleotides, the CDR3 is TGTGCCAGCAGTGAACAGGCGGGAGGAGAAAAACTGTTTTTT. Encoded protein: CASSEQAGGEKLFF.

This sequence joins TRBV5-1 and TRBJ1-2; possibly TRBD1 for D (5 bases). V lost 6 bases and J lost 0, with 18 bases in between. Germline V lookup: CDR1 SGHRS, CDR2 YFSETQ. CDR3 length equals 16 residues. CDR3 coding DNA: TGCGCCAGCACCTACGGGGGGGGACGAGCTAACTATGGCTACACCTTC. Its translation: CASTYGGGRANYGYTF. Combining the CDR3 with reference TRBV5-1 and TRBJ1-2 gives the whole variable domain KAGVTQTPRYLIKTRGQQVTLSCSPISGHRSVSWYQQTPGQGLQFLFEYFSETQRNKGNFPGRFSGRQFSNSRSEMNVSTLELGDSALYLCASTYGGGRANYGYTFGSGTRLTVV.

Here the CDR3 reads CASSEPARSGGPEVGDTQYF. CDR3 coding DNA: TGTGCCAGCAGTGAGCCGGCTCGGAGCGGGGGGCCTGAGGTGGGAGATACGCAGTATTTT. The V gene is TRBV2, the J gene TRBJ2-3, with 9 bases that match TRBD2. Trimming at V came to 3 bases and at J to 5 bases, leaving 21 bases not matched to a gene. The CDR3 is 20 residues long. The germline gives CDR1 SNHLY, CDR2 FYNNEI.

The gene calls are TRBV29-1 and TRBJ2-5, with 8 positions matching TRBD1. The CDR3 loop spans 14 amino acids. Germline V CDR1 and CDR2: SQVTM, ANQGSEA. Trimming cost V 6 bases and J 0 bases; bases outside gene matches: 6. The CDR3 is CSVTTGAHQETQYF. The CDR3 DNA is TGCAGCGTCACGACAGGGGCCCACCAAGAGACCCAGTACTTC.

This chain uses TRBV5-1 with TRBJ2-7; no reliable D call. Trimming cost V 4 bases and J 4 bases, with 18 bases left between them. The CDR3 is 15 amino acids. Germline assignment: CDR1 SGHRS and CDR2 YFSETQ. This CDR3 reads CASSTDVPNMYEQYF. CDR3 coding DNA: TGCGCCAGCAGCACGGACGTCCCGAACATGTACGAGCAGTACTTC. Full variable domain (rest looked up from reference TRBV5-1 and TRBJ2-7): KAGVTQTPRYLIKTRGQQVTLSCSPISGHRSVSWYQQTPGQGLQFLFEYFSETQRNKGNFPGRFSGRQFSNSRSEMNVSTLELGDSALYLCASSTDVPNMYEQYFGPGTRLTVT.

This clone was observed once. The chain joins TRBV9 to TRBJ1-4; no definite D call. Trimming removed 3 bases from V and 3 bases from J, with 18 bases in between. This CDR3 has 17 amino acids. CDR1 is SGDLS, CDR2 YYNGEE, per germline. The CDR3 nucleotides are TGTGCCAGCAGCGCCCGCGGCGGGTCGATCCCTAATGAAAAACTGTTTTTT. Amino acids: CASSARGGSIPNEKLFF.

The chain recombines TRBV3-1 (or the pseudogene TRBV3-2) with TRBJ1-2; the match to TRBD1 covers 7 bases. J gave up 5 bases and V 4 bases, and 7 bases lay outside the gene matches. Germline assignment: CDR1 LGHDT and CDR2 YNNKEL (reference sequence). The CDR3 contains 14 residues. This CDR3 reads CASSLSRDSYGYTF. The CDR3 DNA follows: TGTGCCAGCAGCCTTTCGAGGGACAGTTATGGCTACACCTTC.

The count of this clone is one. The rearrangement links TRBV4-2 to TRBJ1-1; 7 positions agree with TRBD1. The CDR3 runs to 14 residues. Trimming at V came to 4 bases and at J to 2 bases, leaving 4 bases not matched to a gene. Germline V gives CDR1 LGHNA, CDR2 YNFKEQ. CDR3 loop: CASSRAGGNTEAFF. CDR3 coding DNA: TGTGCCAGCAGCCGAGCAGGGGGAAACACTGAAGCTTTCTTT.

The table lists this clone with a count of one. This rearrangement joins TRBV12-5 to TRBJ2-5, with D possibly TRBD1 on 6 matching bases. The CDR3 has 16 residues. Germline V gene sequence: CDR1 LGHNT, CDR2 FRNRAP. V lost 3 bases, J lost 9 bases, and 23 bases lay in between. CDR3 loop: CASGFGAARFRGAQYF. DNA of the CDR3: TGTGCTAGTGGTTTTGGGGCGGCCAGGTTCAGGGGAGCCCAGTACTTC.

This clone came up once. V usage is TRBV5-4 and J usage is TRBJ1-1; possible D gene TRBD1, 6 bases. Trimming pared 3 bases from V and 3 bases from J, leaving 15 bases between. The CDR3 loop spans 15 amino acids. Germline V gene lookup returns CDR1 SGHNT and CDR2 YYREEE (reference sequence). CDR3 coding DNA: TGTGCCAGCAGCTCCCCACAGGCAGGGGACACTGAAGCTTTCTTT. Encoded protein: CASSSPQAGDTEAFF.

This chain connects TRBV11-2 to TRBJ1-2; D gene uncertain. The CDR3 consists of 16 residues. V lost 1 base to trimming and J lost 4 bases, with 16 bases between them. CDR1 and CDR2 (germline): SGHAT, FQNNGV. The CDR3 sequence: CASSLVPTVSGYGYTF. The CDR3 DNA sequence: TGTGCCAGCAGCTTAGTCCCCACAGTGAGCGGCTATGGCTACACCTTC.

The rearrangement joins TRBV9 to TRBJ1-3; the D is unclear. From germline, CDR1 is SGDLS and CDR2 YYNGEE. V gave up 3 bases and J gave up 0 bases, with 7 bases separating them. The length of the CDR3 is 14 residues. CDR3 sequence reads: CASSGTSSGNTIYF. The CDR3 DNA is TGTGCCAGCAGCGGAACTAGCTCTGGAAACACCATATATTTT.

The chain recombines TRBV18 with TRBJ2-2; 10 bases line up with TRBD1. Germline trimming cut 4 bases from V and 3 bases from J; bases unmatched to any gene: 2. Germline V gene lookup returns CDR1 KGHSH and CDR2 LQKENI. This CDR3 comprises 15 residues. The CDR3 bases are TGTGCCAGCTCACAGGGGACAGGGGACACCGGGGAGCTGTTTTTT. It yields the protein CASSQGTGDTGELFF.

The genes are TRBV27 and TRBJ2-1; 8 bases fit TRBD2. Germline CDR1 reads MNHEY; CDR2 reads SMNVEV (reference sequence). CDR3 length: 16 amino acids. V lost 7 bases, J lost 3 bases, and 11 bases stayed unmatched. CDR3 bases: TGTGCCAGCACCTCGATAGCGGGGCCCGGCTACAATGAGCAGTTCTTC. It yields the protein CASTSIAGPGYNEQFF.

This chain connects TRBV21-1 to TRBJ1-4. TRBV21-1 has pseudogene status. CDR3 size: 14 residues. In DNA form, the CDR3 reads TGTGCCAGCAGCACGGGGGCGACTAATGAAAAACTGTTTTTT. It specifies CASSTGATNEKLFF.

The rearrangement joins TRBV5-4 to TRBJ2-6; D remains ambiguous. Trimming cost V 4 bases and J 0 bases, with 8 bases left between them. CDR3 length equals 15 residues. Per germline, CDR1 SGHNT and CDR2 YYREEE (reference sequence). This CDR3 is CASSRGNSGANVLTF. In nucleotides, the CDR3 is TGTGCCAGCAGCCGAGGAAACTCTGGGGCCAACGTCCTGACTTTC.

This chain uses TRBV12-5 with TRBJ2-3; TRBD2 is a possible D gene (5 bases). V shed 6 bases and J shed 1 base, with 23 bases lying between them. This CDR3 is 18 amino acids long. Germline V gene data show CDR1 as LGHNT and CDR2 as FRNRAP. This chain's CDR3 is CASGSGFSWGEGTDTQYF. The CDR3 bases are TGTGCTAGTGGGTCCGGTTTTTCGTGGGGAGAGGGCACAGATACGCAGTATTTT.

The chain recombines TRBV2 with TRBJ2-3; 12 bases agree with TRBD2. With 7 bases clipped from V and 6 bases from J, the junction kept 5 bases outside the gene matches. This CDR3 has 14 amino acids. Germline CDR1 SNHLY, CDR2 FYNNEI. Written as DNA, the CDR3 is TGTGCCAGCAAGACTAGCGGGGGCGCGGATACGCAGTATTTT. Translating it yields CASKTSGGADTQYF.

The chain has TRBV5-6 and TRBJ1-3, with a tentative D call TRBD1 (5 bases). V gave up 2 bases and J gave up 1 base, with 10 bases separating them. Germline CDR1 and CDR2: SGHDT and YYEEEE. This CDR3 comprises 15 residues. Here the CDR3 reads CASSFGEGSGNTIYF. The CDR3 region has the DNA TGTGCCAGCAGCTTCGGGGAGGGGTCTGGAAACACCATATATTTT.